These T cell receptor beta chains were read from a single sample in a study of blood T cell repertoires in COVID-19. Profiling relied on immunoSEQ multiplex PCR, and the TCRdb table lists in-frame clones only, not all of them. The data show under 150,000 clones, with approximately 90% seen just once and around 18% held by the top ten. Sequencing was done on a sample of peripheral blood. The source of these receptors is a man in his fifties with active or convalescent COVID-19. CDR3s include the opening cysteine and the closing phenylalanine or tryptophan. A D gene is named only where the DNA matches it firmly. For some rows the clone size is stated as once, few or many, or as a class when expanded; others skip it.

v_call	clone_size	d_call	j_call	cdr3_nt	cdr3_aa
TRBV11-3	NA	NA	TRBJ1-1	TGTGCCAGCAGCTTAGCAGGGGACACTGAAGCTTTCTTT	CASSLAGDTEAFF
TRBV5-1	NA	TRBD2	TRBJ2-5	TGCGCCAGCAGCTTTCTAGCGGGGGGTAAAGCGACCCAGTACTTC	CASSFLAGGKATQYF
TRBV25-1	NA	NA	TRBJ1-3	TGTGCCAGCAGTACTACAGGAAGCTCTGGAAACACCATATATTTT	CASSTTGSSGNTIYF
TRBV12-3/TRBV12-4	NA	NA	TRBJ2-5	TGTGCCAGCAGGGGTACAGGGCAAGAGACCCAGTACTTC	CASRGTGQETQYF
TRBV19	NA	TRBD1	TRBJ1-5	TGTGCCAGTAGTACGACGACAGGGGTTGCTTCCAATCAGCCCCAGCATTTT	CASSTTTGVASNQPQHF
TRBV10-2	NA	TRBD2	TRBJ2-3	TGCGCCAGCAGTGTAGCGGGAGCGGATACGCAGTATTTT	CASSVAGADTQYF
TRBV25-1	NA	TRBD2	TRBJ2-5	TGTGCCAGCAGTGAAACTAGCGGGTATCACTTC	CASSETSGYHF
TRBV19	NA	TRBD1	TRBJ2-5	TGTGCCAGTAGTAACAGGGGGCAAGAGACCCAGTACTTC	CASSNRGQETQYF
TRBV7-6	NA	NA	TRBJ1-3	TGTGCCAGCAGCTTATGGGCTGACTCTGGAAACACCATATATTTT	CASSLWADSGNTIYF
TRBV29-1	NA	NA	TRBJ1-2	TGCAGCGTTGAAGACGGGGTCTCCTATGGCTACACCTTC	CSVEDGVSYGYTF
TRBV23-1	NA	TRBD1	TRBJ1-2	TGCGCCAGCAGTCAATCGCTCAATAGGGACAGCAGCTATGGCTACACCTTC	CASSQSLNRDSSYGYTF
TRBV2	few	TRBD2	TRBJ2-3	TGTGCCAGCGGGAGGGGTAGCACAGATACGCAGTATTTT	CASGRGSTDTQYF
TRBV19	NA	TRBD1	TRBJ1-5	TGTGCCAGTAGTCCGGGGACAGGGGGCAGCAATCAGCCCCAGCATTTT	CASSPGTGGSNQPQHF
TRBV5-1	NA	TRBD1	TRBJ1-1	TGCGCCAGCAGCGTGAACAGGGGTCGCACTGAAGCTTTCTTT	CASSVNRGRTEAFF
TRBV10-2	NA	NA	TRBJ2-7	TGCGCCAGCAGTGACAGGTACGAGCAGTACTTC	CASSDRYEQYF
TRBV24-1	NA	NA	TRBJ1-1	TGTGCCACCGCCGGGTCGGGTATGAATACTGAAGCTTTCTTT	CATAGSGMNTEAFF
TRBV14	NA	TRBD1	TRBJ2-7	TGTGCCAGCAGCCAAGGGGTTCCGGGACAGGACGCCCACTACGAGCAGTACTTC	CASSQGVPGQDAHYEQYF
TRBV6-5	NA	NA	TRBJ2-5	TGTGCCCCCCCCTCGGCGGAGGAGCAAGAGACCCAGTACTTC	CAPPSAEEQETQYF
TRBV11-3	NA	TRBD2	TRBJ2-7	TGTGCCAGCAGCTTACGGGGGGGGGCCGAAGAGCAGTACTTC	CASSLRGGAEEQYF
TRBV10-3	once	NA	TRBJ1-3	TGTGCCGCCGACGGGGGGTTTCATGGAAACACCATATATTTT	CAADGGFHGNTIYF
TRBV6-1	once	TRBD2	TRBJ2-2	TGTGCCAGCAGTGCGTCTAGCGGGAGGGCCCGCACCGGGGAGCTGTTTTTT	CASSASSGRARTGELFF
TRBV2	few	NA	TRBJ2-7	TGTGCCAGCACCCGGAGCCCCTCCTACGAGCAGTACTTC	CASTRSPSYEQYF
TRBV11-3	NA	TRBD2	TRBJ2-1	TGTGCCAGCAGCTTAGGTGGAGGCGGACTAGTAAATGAGCAGTTCTTC	CASSLGGGGLVNEQFF
TRBV12-3/TRBV12-4	NA	NA	TRBJ2-5	TGTGCCAGCAGTTTAAACAGACAGACCCAGTACTTC	CASSLNRQTQYF
TRBV6-5	NA	TRBD1	TRBJ1-5	TGTGCCAGCACCGCCGGGACAGGGAACAATCAGCCCCAGCATTTT	CASTAGTGNNQPQHF
TRBV19	NA	NA	TRBJ1-6	TGTGCCAGTAGTATGCGGGATTCACCCCTCCACTTT	CASSMRDSPLHF
TRBV5-6	NA	TRBD1	TRBJ1-1	TGTGCCAGCAGCCTCCGGACAGGGGGCAGGAGACTCTTGACTTTCTTT	CASSLRTGGRRLLTFF
TRBV29-1	NA	TRBD1	TRBJ1-5	TGCAGCGTTGCCGGGACAGGGGGTTGGCCCCAGCATTTT	CSVAGTGGWPQHF
TRBV30	NA	NA	TRBJ1-2	TGTGCCTGGACCATTTCCACTAACTATGGCTACACCTTC	CAWTISTNYGYTF
TRBV19	few	NA	TRBJ1-1	TGTGCCAGTAAAGCGTCGCAGGGGAACACTGAAGCTTTCTTT	CASKASQGNTEAFF
TRBV5-8	NA	NA	TRBJ2-2	TGTGCCAGCAGCTTGGGACAGGGAGGCACCGGGGAGCTGTTTTTT	CASSLGQGGTGELFF
TRBV19	NA	NA	TRBJ2-6	TGTGCCAGTAGTCCCACTGGGGCCAACGTCCTGACTTTC	CASSPTGANVLTF
TRBV19	once	NA	TRBJ1-1	TGTGCCAGTATGACAACTGAAGCTTTCTTT	CASMTTEAFF
TRBV11-3	once	NA	TRBJ1-1	TGTGCCAGCAGCTTAGAAAGGAGCACTGAAGCTTTCTTT	CASSLERSTEAFF
TRBV6-5	NA	TRBD1	TRBJ1-1	TGTGCCAGCAGAGGGACAGGGGGCCACACTTTCTTT	CASRGTGGHTFF
TRBV28	NA	NA	TRBJ2-7	TGTGCCAGCAGAGTACAGGGAAACGAGCAGTACTTC	CASRVQGNEQYF
TRBV30	NA	NA	TRBJ1-6	TGTGCCTGGAGTAAGGCGAGGGATTCACCCCTCCACTTT	CAWSKARDSPLHF
TRBV30	NA	TRBD2	TRBJ2-1	TGTGCCTGGGGAGGGATAGCGGGCTCCTACAATGAGCAGTTCTTC	CAWGGIAGSYNEQFF
TRBV6-2/TRBV6-3	NA	NA	TRBJ2-3	TGTGCCAGCAGTTACCCCTCGGGGGGCCTCCCGATAGATACGCAGTATTTT	CASSYPSGGLPIDTQYF